The sample holds many counts of the clone carrying this T cell receptor beta chain. The antigen remains unidentified. The V end was cut by 3 bases, the J end by 3 bases, with 14 bases between. CDR1 is KGHSH, CDR2 LQKENI, per germline. The CDR3 is made up of 16 amino acids. The TCR beta libraries were generated through quantitative 5'-RACE incorporating molecular barcodes. TCRdb re-analysed the 5' RACE reads in MiXCR, keeping a single row per CDR3 protein. In the table there are 500,000 or so distinct CDR3 sequences, about 5.4% of which are singletons. This sample was taken from a study of CD8 T cells in ankylosing spondylitis. Study outcomes and limitations: Characteristic, it appeared, of ankylosing spondylitis blood was a TCR beta motif of 7 or 8 highly homologous variants.

This clonotype was sampled from a male donor with ankylosing spondylitis. This rearrangement joins TRBV18 to TRBJ2-2, with D unclear. Material: blood, either unsorted or a sorted T cell fraction (not recorded which). The CDR3 bases are TGTGCCAGCTCACCCCAACTGGACGGAGACACCGGGGAGCTGTTTTTT. Translated: CASSPQLDGDTGELFF.